These 30 T cell receptor beta chains originate from one sample sequenced in a study of blood T cell repertoires in COVID-19. Some clones are missing from TCRdb's copy, which holds only in-frame ones; the method was immunoSEQ multiplex PCR. The sample has about 230,000 clones; 83% are singletons. Sample: peripheral blood. The source of these receptors is a woman aged 70 to 79 with active or convalescent COVID-19.

The rearrangement links TRBV3-1 (or the pseudogene TRBV3-2) to TRBJ2-7; D remains ambiguous. The germline V gene encodes CDR1 LGHDT and CDR2 YNNKEL (reference sequence). With 7 bases removed from V and 3 bases from J, the gap between germline ends came to 7 bases. The length of the CDR3 is 11 residues. Here the CDR3 DNA reads TGTGCCAGCACAGATTTCTACGAGCAGTACTTC. This codes for CASTDFYEQYF.

The chain combines TRBV7-2 with TRBJ1-6; 8 nucleotides agree with TRBD1. Germline trimming cut 4 bases from V and 8 bases from J; bases unmatched to any gene: 13. This CDR3 contains 17 residues. Germline V gene lookup returns CDR1 SGHTA and CDR2 FQGNSA. CDR3 coding DNA: TGTGCCAGCAGCTGGGTTCTGCGGACAGGGATGGATTCACCCCTCCACTTT. Translating it yields CASSWVLRTGMDSPLHF.

The rearrangement joins TRBV5-6 to TRBJ2-3, with D perhaps TRBD2 (5 bases). The CDR3 sequence is 14 residues long. Germline values: CDR1 SGHDT, CDR2 YYEEEE. V lost 1 base to trimming and J lost 4 bases, with 10 bases between them. The CDR3 region has the DNA TGTGCCAGCAGCTTGTATGAGGGTGCAGATACGCAGTATTTT. Amino acid sequence: CASSLYEGADTQYF.

The chain is built from TRBV5-1 and TRBJ1-1; 9 positions agree with TRBD1. The CDR3 has 17 residues. Germline CDR1 and CDR2: SGHRS and YFSETQ. V was pared by 2 bases and J by 1 base, with 9 bases of the junction left unmatched. The CDR3, as DNA: TGCGCCAGCAGCTTTGGAGGGACAGGGTATAGGAACACTGAAGCTTTCTTT. As protein: CASSFGGTGYRNTEAFF.

V and J are TRBV6-2 or TRBV6-3 and TRBJ2-5; 8 bases fit TRBD1. The V gene end was trimmed by 1 base and the J gene end by 8 bases; junction bases not matched to a gene: 12. CDR1 and CDR2 (germline): MNHEY, SVGEGT. This CDR3 has 16 amino acids. CDR3 in amino acids: CASSYFGQGEKSTQYF. In nucleotides, the CDR3 is TGTGCCAGCAGTTACTTCGGACAGGGTGAAAAAAGTACCCAGTACTTC.

The chain couples TRBV27 to TRBJ1-2; D gene unclear. With 2 bases removed from V and 7 bases from J, the gap between germline ends came to 11 bases. CDR3 length: 13 residues. Germline V gene sequence: CDR1 MNHEY, CDR2 SMNVEV (reference sequence). CDR3 nucleotide sequence: TGTGCCAGCAGTTTAGAGGGTCGGGCTGGCTACACCTTC. This gives the protein CASSLEGRAGYTF.

The chain employs TRBV2 and TRBJ2-7; possible D gene TRBD1, 5 bases. The CDR3 totals 12 residues. V was clipped by 1 base and J by 6 bases, with 7 bases between them. Germline assignment: CDR1 SNHLY and CDR2 FYNNEI. This chain's CDR3 is CASSEGTTEQYF. CDR3 bases: TGTGCCAGCAGTGAAGGGACAACCGAGCAGTACTTC.

The V gene is TRBV10-3, the J gene TRBJ2-3; unclear D gene. This CDR3 region has 14 residues. CDR1 is ENHRY and CDR2 is SYGVKD in the germline V gene. Trimming removed 5 bases at V and 1 base at J, with 10 bases between. The CDR3 region is CAISPVRGTDTQYF. Here the CDR3 DNA reads TGTGCCATCAGTCCTGTCCGAGGCACAGATACGCAGTATTTT.

DNA of the CDR3: TGTGCCAGTAGTATAGAGTACAGGACCGGTGAGCAGTTCTTC. Its protein product is CASSIEYRTGEQFF. V is TRBV19 and J is TRBJ2-1; the D gene is possibly TRBD1 (5 bases). V was pared by 0 bases and J by 9 bases, with 12 bases between. Germline lookup yields CDR1 LNHDA and CDR2 SQIVND (reference sequence). CDR3 length: 14 amino acids.

This clone was counted ten times or more. The genes are TRBV2 and TRBJ2-1; TRBD1 agrees at 10 bases. Trimming took 9 bases from V and 9 from J; bases not matched to a gene: 17. The CDR3 covers 16 residues. CDR1 SNHLY and CDR2 FYNNEI come from the germline V gene. Here the CDR3 reads CARRGTGVNTRGEQFF. DNA of the CDR3: TGTGCCAGGAGGGGGACAGGGGTAAATACAAGGGGTGAGCAGTTCTTC.

This rearrangement joins TRBV7-8 to TRBJ1-3, with D uncertain. Deletions cut 3 bases from V and 0 bases from J, with 9 bases between. The CDR3 covers 15 residues. Germline assignment: CDR1 SGHVS and CDR2 FQNEAQ. The CDR3: CASSFLKSSGNTIYF. The CDR3, as DNA: TGTGCCAGCAGCTTCCTAAAGAGCTCTGGAAACACCATATATTTT.

The V and J genes are TRBV11-2 and TRBJ1-3, with D uncertain. Between the trimmed V and J ends, which lost 0 bases and 2 bases, there was a span of 11 bases. CDR3 length: 16 amino acids. CDR1 and CDR2 from the germline V gene are SGHAT and FQNNGV. The CDR3 nucleotides are TGTGCCAGCAGCTTAGAAAGAGTTGTGACTGGAAACACCATATATTTT. The encoded protein is CASSLERVVTGNTIYF.

This chain joins TRBV2 and TRBJ1-2; perhaps TRBD1 as D (6 bases). The CDR3 has 15 residues. V lost 9 bases, J lost 8 bases, and 25 bases lay in between. Germline lookup yields CDR1 SNHLY and CDR2 FYNNEI. This CDR3 reads CARRYLYTGRVGYTF. For the CDR3, the DNA is TGTGCCAGACGGTACCTTTACACAGGGAGGGTCGGCTACACCTTC.

This clone was counted a single time. The V and J genes are TRBV28 and TRBJ1-1, with D perhaps TRBD1 (5 bases). The V end was cut by 10 bases, the J end by 0 bases, with 12 bases between. The CDR3 has 13 residues. Germline V gene data show CDR1 as MDHEN and CDR2 as SYDVKM. CDR3: CAIAGGVNTEAFF. DNA for the CDR3: TGTGCCATTGCGGGGGGGGTGAACACTGAAGCTTTCTTT.

The V and J genes are TRBV30 and TRBJ2-3; 7 bases line up with TRBD2. Trimming took 3 bases from V and 1 from J; bases not matched to a gene: 4. CDR3 length: 14 amino acids. CDR1 and CDR2 (germline): GTSNPN, SVGIG (reference sequence). DNA of the CDR3: TGTGCCTGGAGAAAGCGGGACCGCACAGATACGCAGTATTTT. Protein sequence: CAWRKRDRTDTQYF. Full variable domain (rest looked up from reference TRBV30 and TRBJ2-3): SQTIHQWPATLVQPVGSPLSLECTVEGTSNPNLYWYRQAAGRGLQLLFYSVGIGQISSEVPQNLSASRPQDRQFILSSKKLLLSDSGFYLCAWRKRDRTDTQYFGPGTRLTVL.

DNA for the CDR3: TGTGCCAGCATCCCCAGGGGGCTGAGGAACACTGAAGCTTTCTTT. Translating gives CASIPRGLRNTEAFF. The chain has TRBV6-2 or TRBV6-3 and TRBJ1-1, with 8 positions matching TRBD1. CDR1 and CDR2 (germline): MNHEY, SVGEGT. CDR3 length: 15 residues. V gave up 7 bases and J gave up 1 base; unmatched junction bases: 8.

The chain joins TRBV7-3 to TRBJ2-1; unclear D gene. This CDR3 contains 13 residues. Germline CDR1 is SGHTA and CDR2 is FQGTGA. The V gene lost 4 bases and the J gene lost 3 bases, with 7 bases spanning the gap. The CDR3 protein is CASSSDIYNEQFF. The CDR3 nucleotides read TGTGCCAGCAGCTCCGACATCTACAATGAGCAGTTCTTC.

The chain has TRBV10-1 and TRBJ2-6; possible D gene TRBD1, 6 bases. Between the trimmed V and J ends, which lost 5 bases and 0 bases, there was a span of 11 bases. This CDR3 is 16 amino acids long. Germline V gene lookup returns CDR1 WNHNN and CDR2 SYGVQD (reference sequence). CDR3 protein: CASSSGHTSGANVLTF. For the CDR3, the DNA is TGCGCCAGCAGTTCGGGACATACCTCTGGGGCCAACGTCCTGACTTTC.

This chain uses TRBV4-3 with TRBJ2-7, with 8 bases fitting TRBD1. With 0 bases clipped from V and 0 bases from J, the junction kept 1 base outside the gene matches. This CDR3 has 15 amino acids. Germline CDR1 reads LGHNA; CDR2 reads YSLEER. CDR3 nucleotide sequence: TGCGCCAGCAGCCAAGATGACAGGGGCTCCTACGAGCAGTACTTC. Amino acid sequence: CASSQDDRGSYEQYF.

V is TRBV30 and J is TRBJ1-5; 8 nucleotides align to TRBD1. From germline, CDR1 is GTSNPN and CDR2 SVGIG (reference sequence). V lost 1 base and J lost 5; bases outside the gene matches: 7. The CDR3 is 15 amino acids. CDR3 DNA sequence: TGTGCCTGGAGTGCCGGGACAGGAATTTATCAGCCCCAGCATTTT. It encodes CAWSAGTGIYQPQHF. The entire variable domain, with the rest obtained from reference TRBV30 and TRBJ1-5, is as follows: SQTIHQWPATLVQPVGSPLSLECTVEGTSNPNLYWYRQAAGRGLQLLFYSVGIGQISSEVPQNLSASRPQDRQFILSSKKLLLSDSGFYLCAWSAGTGIYQPQHFGDGTRLSIL.

The chain recombines TRBV10-3 with TRBJ1-4, with a weak D call TRBD1 (6 bases). This CDR3 has 17 residues. Germline assignment: CDR1 ENHRY and CDR2 SYGVKD. Trimming removed 2 bases at V and 2 bases at J, with 15 bases between. The CDR3 is CAISETDRLLTNEKLFF. The CDR3 bases are TGTGCCATCAGTGAGACCGACAGGCTCCTTACTAATGAAAAACTGTTTTTT.

The chain employs TRBV9 and TRBJ2-5; D not resolved. Germline CDR1 and CDR2: SGDLS and YYNGEE. This CDR3 is 14 amino acids long. V was shortened by 0 bases and J by 5 bases, with 11 bases between the two germline ends. The DNA for the CDR3 is TGTGCCAGCAGCGTAGACGGTGGCAGGGAGACCCAGTACTTC. This codes for CASSVDGGRETQYF.

Worth noting for this clone: The sample contains more than one DNA sequence encoding this CDR3. This rearrangement joins TRBV2 to TRBJ2-5, with D perhaps matching TRBD2 (5 bases). This CDR3 has 13 amino acids. CDR1 and CDR2 from the germline V gene are SNHLY and FYNNEI. Trimming took 2 bases from V and 4 from J, leaving 8 bases between them. CDR3 amino acids: CASSERGSETQYF. The CDR3 DNA is TGTGCCAGCAGTGAAAGAGGGTCAGAGACCCAGTACTTC.

The CDR3 nucleotides are TGTGCCAGCAGCAACTCGGACGAAATACAGGGAAGTGAAGCTTTCTTT. It translates to CASSNSDEIQGSEAFF. The rearrangement joins TRBV21-1 to TRBJ1-1; the tabulated D call, TRBD1, remains unverified against the DNA. TRBV21-1 is tagged as a pseudogene. The CDR3 loop spans 16 amino acids.

The chain recombines TRBV3-1 (or the pseudogene TRBV3-2) with TRBJ2-1; possible D gene TRBD2, 6 bases. This CDR3 region has 15 residues. Germline V gene sequence: CDR1 LGHDT, CDR2 YNNKEL (reference sequence). Deletions cut 5 bases from V and 4 bases from J, with 15 bases between. The CDR3, as DNA: TGTGCCAGCAGCATGGGAAAGGCGGGATACAATGAGCAGTTCTTC. Amino acids: CASSMGKAGYNEQFF.

This chain connects TRBV3-1 (or the pseudogene TRBV3-2) to TRBJ2-3; 7 bases fit TRBD2. Unmatched junction bases numbered 20, after V lost 1 base and J lost 4 bases. Germline CDR1 reads LGHDT; CDR2 reads YNNKEL (reference sequence). The CDR3 consists of 20 residues. The CDR3 nucleotides read TGTGCCAGCAGCCAAGGGGTCCTAGTGTTAAGCGGGGTGGGCTCAGATACGCAGTATTTT. This sequence encodes CASSQGVLVLSGVGSDTQYF.

The rearrangement links TRBV5-1 to TRBJ2-1; tentatively, D is TRBD1 (6 bases). Germline assignment: CDR1 SGHRS and CDR2 YFSETQ. V was cut by 4 bases and J by 0 bases, with 26 bases left in between. This CDR3 spans 20 amino acids. The CDR3 protein is CASSPRDVRRGQRSYNEQFF. The CDR3 DNA follows: TGCGCCAGCAGCCCCCGGGACGTTCGCAGGGGTCAACGCTCCTACAATGAGCAGTTCTTC.

The chain couples TRBV6-5 to TRBJ2-1, with TRBD1 matching 7 bases. Germline-derived CDR1 and CDR2 are MNHEY and SVGAGI. The length of the CDR3 is 14 residues. V was clipped by 6 bases and J by 9 bases; unmatched bases: 11. CDR3: CASRLQTGSSEQFF. Here the CDR3 DNA reads TGTGCCAGCAGGCTCCAGACAGGGTCGAGTGAGCAGTTCTTC.

The chain links TRBV10-2 to TRBJ2-5, with D tentatively TRBD2 (5 bases). Germline V gene lookup returns CDR1 WSHSY and CDR2 SAAADI. The CDR3 is 12 residues long. V dropped 6 bases and J dropped 3 bases, with 8 bases sitting between them. The CDR3 DNA is TGCGCCAGCAGCCCGGGAAAAGAGACCCAGTACTTC. The encoded protein is CASSPGKETQYF.

V and J are TRBV5-1 and TRBJ2-5, with a tentative D call TRBD1 (5 bases). This CDR3 region has 14 residues. Trimming took 4 bases from V and 2 from J, leaving 12 bases between them. Germline V CDR1 and CDR2: SGHRS, YFSETQ. CDR3 protein: CASSPLGAQETQYF. For the CDR3, the DNA is TGCGCCAGCAGCCCATTAGGGGCTCAAGAGACCCAGTACTTC.